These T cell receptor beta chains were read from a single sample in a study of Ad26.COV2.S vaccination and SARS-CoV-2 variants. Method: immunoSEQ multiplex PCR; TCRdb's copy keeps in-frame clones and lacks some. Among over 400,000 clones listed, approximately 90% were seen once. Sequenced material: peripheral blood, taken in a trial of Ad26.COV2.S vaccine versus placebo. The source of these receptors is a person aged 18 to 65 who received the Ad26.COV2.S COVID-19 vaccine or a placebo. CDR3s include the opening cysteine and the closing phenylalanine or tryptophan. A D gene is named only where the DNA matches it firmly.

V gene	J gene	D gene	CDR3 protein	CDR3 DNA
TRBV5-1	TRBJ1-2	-	CASSTASVGVGYGYTF	TGCGCCAGCAGCACCGCTTCTGTAGGGGTGGGCTATGGCTACACCTTC
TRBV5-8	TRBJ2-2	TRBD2	CASSPGLAENTGELFF	TGTGCCAGCAGCCCCGGACTAGCGGAGAACACCGGGGAGCTGTTTTTT
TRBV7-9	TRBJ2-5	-	CATPVQETQYF	TGTGCCACCCCTGTTCAAGAGACCCAGTACTTC
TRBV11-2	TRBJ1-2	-	CASSLAPENYGYTF	TGTGCCAGCAGCTTAGCTCCAGAAAACTATGGCTACACCTTC
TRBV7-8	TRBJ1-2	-	CASSLEETNYGYTF	TGTGCCAGCAGCTTGGAGGAGACTAACTATGGCTACACCTTC
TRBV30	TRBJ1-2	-	CAWNKVSYGYTF	TGTGCCTGGAACAAGGTCTCCTATGGCTACACCTTC
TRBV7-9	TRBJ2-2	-	CASSLSFTGELFF	TGTGCCAGCAGCTTATCGTTCACCGGGGAGCTGTTTTTT
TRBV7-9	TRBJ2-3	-	CASSPFGTDTQYF	TGTGCCAGCAGCCCATTCGGCACAGATACGCAGTATTTT
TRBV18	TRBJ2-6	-	CASSPGGSGANVLTF	TGTGCCAGCTCGCCCGGGGGCTCTGGGGCCAACGTCCTGACTTTC
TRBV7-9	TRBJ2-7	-	CASSLANRVEQYF	TGTGCCAGCAGCTTAGCGAACAGGGTCGAGCAGTACTTC
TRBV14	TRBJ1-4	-	CASSQGGQGRKKLFF	TGTGCCAGCAGCCAAGGAGGGCAGGGTAGGAAAAAACTGTTTTTT
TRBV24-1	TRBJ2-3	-	CATSDLRGARDTQYF	TGTGCCACCAGTGATTTGCGGGGGGCCCGCGATACGCAGTATTTT
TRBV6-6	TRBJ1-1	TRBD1	CASSTGDRPNTEAFF	TGTGCCAGCAGTACCGGGGACAGACCGAACACTGAAGCTTTCTTT
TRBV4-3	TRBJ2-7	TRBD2	CASSSRMVAGVTYEQYF	TGCGCCAGCAGCTCCCGGATGGTAGCGGGTGTCACCTACGAGCAGTACTTC
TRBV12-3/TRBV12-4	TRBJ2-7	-	CASAALVPYEQYF	TGTGCCAGCGCAGCGTTAGTCCCCTACGAGCAGTACTTC
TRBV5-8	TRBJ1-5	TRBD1	CASSTGQGRGNQPQHF	TGTGCCAGCAGTACCGGACAGGGAAGGGGCAATCAGCCCCAGCATTTT
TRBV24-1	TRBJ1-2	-	CATSGAPGIYGYTF	TGTGCCACCAGCGGGGCCCCAGGGATCTATGGCTACACCTTC
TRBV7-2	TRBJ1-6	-	CASSAVNSPLHF	TGTGCCAGCAGCGCAGTTAATTCACCCCTCCACTTT